This T cell receptor (beta chain) was sequenced for a study of T cells in Graves' hyperthyroidism and ophthalmopathy. This clonotype showed up many times. Its antigen is unknown. V was trimmed by 10 bases and J by 0 bases, leaving 20 bases between them. From germline, CDR1 is MDHEN and CDR2 SYDVKM. The CDR3 runs 16 residues. Across 18 months, stable Graves' hyperthyroidism was marked by no progression to ophthalmopathy. RNA transcripts yielded amplified TCR beta CDR3 regions. A set of HTBI primers served as the primers for a first-round RT-PCR of the TCR CDR3. TCRdb re-called the multiplex PCR reads through MiXCR, storing one row per CDR3 protein. The sample has hundreds of thousands of distinct CDR3 sequences; approximately 14% are singletons. Study-level findings and limits: Ophthalmopathy was separated from stable hyperthyroidism by a 13 V-J model.

Sequencing was done on a sample of blood. The origin of this receptor is a woman aged 18-30 years with Graves' hyperthyroidism. The V gene is TRBV28, the J gene TRBJ2-3, with TRBD2 as a possible D gene (6 bases). This chain's CDR3 is CATEPWGGHSTDTQYF. CDR3 DNA sequence: TGTGCCACCGAGCCTTGGGGAGGACATAGCACAGATACGCAGTATTTT.